This passage covers 6 T cell receptor beta chains from one sample sequenced in a study of T-cell reconstitution after alpha-beta-depleted transplantation in children. TCRbeta library preparation incorporated unique molecular identifiers. TCRdb fed the PCR reads into MiXCR, producing one record per CDR3 protein. The sample has approximately 240,000 distinct CDR3 sequences; about a tenth are singletons. Sequences were derived from PBMCs from the stem cell graft donor, sampled from the stem cell graft. These TCRs come from a human donor who donated a stem cell graft to a child with acute lymphoblastic leukemia.

This clonotype was observed at least ten times. The V call is TRBV12-3 or TRBV12-4, the J call TRBJ1-1, with TRBD1 identical over 7 bases. V trimming: 6 bases; J trimming: 11 bases; junction bases outside the gene matches: 6. The CDR3 has 11 amino acids. The CDR3 sequence is CASSLRGEAFF. In nucleotides, the CDR3 is TGTGCCAGCAGCCTCAGGGGGGAGGCTTTCTTT.

The V and J genes are TRBV11-2 and TRBJ2-2; the match to TRBD1 covers 10 bases. The CDR3 length is 16 residues. Trimming at V came to 1 base and at J to 7 bases, leaving 6 bases not matched to a gene. Per germline, CDR1 SGHAT and CDR2 FQNNGV. CDR3 amino acids: CASSLVWDRGGGELFF. The CDR3 nucleotides read TGTGCCAGCAGCTTAGTCTGGGACAGGGGTGGCGGGGAGCTGTTTTTT.

This clonotype was seen a handful of times. The chain recombines TRBV14 with TRBJ2-5; TRBD2 aligns across 7 bases. With 7 bases clipped from V and 9 bases from J, the junction kept 11 bases outside the gene matches. The CDR3 is 13 residues long. CDR1 is SGHDN, CDR2 FVKESK, per germline. CDR3 sequence: CASTLTSGGAQYF. The CDR3 nucleotides are TGTGCCAGCACCCTGACTAGTGGGGGGGCCCAGTACTTC.

This clonotype came up many times. V gene TRBV6-5 combines with J gene TRBJ1-6; no clear D gene. Germline-derived CDR1 and CDR2 are MNHEY and SVGAGI. This CDR3 has 15 amino acids. The V gene lost 2 bases and the J gene lost 1 base, with 6 bases spanning the gap. The CDR3 sequence is CASSYLTSYNSPLHF. Here the CDR3 DNA reads TGTGCCAGCAGTTACCTGACATCCTATAATTCACCCCTCCACTTT.

The chain employs TRBV7-2 and TRBJ1-1, with D uncertain. Per the germline V gene, CDR1 is SGHTA and CDR2 is FQGNSA. V gave up 2 bases and J gave up 8 bases, with 12 bases separating them. The CDR3 runs 13 residues. CDR3 region: CASSLLVGREAFF. Written as DNA, the CDR3 is TGTGCCAGCAGCTTATTGGTGGGGAGGGAAGCTTTCTTT.

As DNA, the CDR3 is TGTGCCAGCGGACTAGCGGGGTACAATGAGCAGTTCTTC. This codes for CASGLAGYNEQFF. The rearrangement links TRBV7-8 to TRBJ2-1; the match to TRBD2 covers 12 bases. Germline V CDR1 and CDR2: SGHVS, FQNEAQ. J was trimmed by 4 bases and V by 8 bases; bases with no gene match: 0. There are 13 residues in the CDR3.